A selection of T cell receptor beta chains follows, all from one sample in a study of T-cell reconstitution after alpha-beta-depleted transplantation in children. TCRdb fed the PCR reads into MiXCR, producing one record per CDR3 protein. Of a few hundred thousand distinct CDR3 sequences in the sample, 43% are singletons; the top ten hold roughly a quarter. The sequences come from PBMCs, collected before TCRalphabeta/CD19-depleted stem cell transplant. All receptors come from a girl aged 2 to 10 with aplastic anemia, due to receive a stem cell transplant. CDR3s include the opening cysteine and the closing phenylalanine or tryptophan. A D gene is named only where the DNA matches it firmly. A clone size is listed for some rows: how often the clone was seen (once, few, many), or a class if it is expanded.

-	15	TRBV5-1	-	TRBJ2-6	CASSLSGAGSNVLTF
-	13	TRBV12-3/TRBV12-4	-	TRBJ1-6	CATGAEGYSPLHF
-	15	TRBV7-9	-	TRBJ2-6	CASSSVYSGANVLTF
-	18	TRBV6-5	-	TRBJ2-6	CASSYRPQLLSGANVLTF
-	15	TRBV20-1	TRBD2	TRBJ2-7	CSARGLEREPYEQYF
-	13	TRBV28	-	TRBJ2-7	CASSATATYEQYF
-	14	TRBV20-1	TRBD1	TRBJ2-7	CSATGTDQTYEQYF
-	13	TRBV5-1	TRBD2	TRBJ2-1	CASSRSAGGEQFF
-	12	TRBV29-1	-	TRBJ2-1	CSVAPDQGEQFF
few	15	TRBV28	-	TRBJ2-1	CASSFLQVSYNEQFF
few	14	TRBV5-1	-	TRBJ2-2	CASTYAANTGELFF
few	15	TRBV11-2	-	TRBJ1-4	CASSLAGGTNEKLFF
few	16	TRBV14	-	TRBJ2-5	CASSLGRLPFGETQYF
-	15	TRBV27	-	TRBJ2-2	CASSLSRVDTGELFF
many	15	TRBV7-9	-	TRBJ2-1	CASSLTSSPYNEQFF
-	17	TRBV5-6	-	TRBJ2-6	CASSYADLAAGANVLTF
-	13	TRBV20-1	TRBD1	TRBJ1-5	CSAPGGGNQPQHF
few	16	TRBV10-2	-	TRBJ2-5	CASSETRGTRGETQYF
few	15	TRBV7-2	-	TRBJ2-1	CASSLRRGVYNEQFF
once	14	TRBV20-1	TRBD2	TRBJ2-7	CSAPPVEGGTGQYF
many	14	TRBV6-1	-	TRBJ1-4	CASRRVRGTEKLFF
few	12	TRBV5-1	-	TRBJ2-1	CASHLFGNEQFF
-	16	TRBV28	TRBD2	TRBJ2-3	CASSPGLAMSTDTQYF
-	15	TRBV27	-	TRBJ1-3	CASSRTQGAGNTIYF
-	15	TRBV29-1	TRBD1	TRBJ1-2	CSVEDIRDSYYGYTF
many	13	TRBV16	-	TRBJ1-2	CASSQHGGNGYTF
once	18	TRBV24-1	TRBD2	TRBJ2-3	CATSDPSLGGRAADTQYF
-	17	TRBV6-1	TRBD1	TRBJ2-6	CASSKGQSPTGANVLTF
-	19	TRBV28	TRBD2	TRBJ2-3	CASSYPHRGLAGPTDTQYF
-	14	TRBV7-8	-	TRBJ2-2	CASSLVAVTGELFF
many	14	TRBV5-5	-	TRBJ2-7	CASSLRDPYYEQYF
many	16	TRBV12-3/TRBV12-4	-	TRBJ1-3	CASSPGRQSPGNTIYF
-	12	TRBV6-5	-	TRBJ1-1	CASSRVNTEAFF
few	14	TRBV12-3/TRBV12-4	TRBD2	TRBJ2-7	CASSGTSQSYEQYF
many	15	TRBV7-9	-	TRBJ2-1	CASRRSESSYNEQFF
-	15	TRBV7-3	-	TRBJ2-7	CASSLIGGEAYEQYF
many	13	TRBV6-2/TRBV6-3	-	TRBJ2-5	CASSRGPRGTQYF
-	15	TRBV20-1	-	TRBJ2-1	CSAREVSGPYNEQFF
many	16	TRBV7-9	TRBD2	TRBJ2-7	CASSPRTSGSSYEQYF
few	12	TRBV30	-	TRBJ2-5	CAWSVSEETQYF
-	13	TRBV19	TRBD1	TRBJ2-2	CASTQGENGELFF
-	15	TRBV24-1	TRBD2	TRBJ2-1	CATSDKGLALSEQFF
-	15	TRBV20-1	-	TRBJ2-6	CSANQGLLGANVLTF
-	14	TRBV7-2	TRBD1	TRBJ1-2	CASSLSGQGGGYTF
few	16	TRBV28	TRBD2	TRBJ2-1	CASSLAGGPIYNEQFF
many	14	TRBV2	-	TRBJ2-2	CASKMGSNTGELFF
-	17	TRBV15	-	TRBJ1-1	CATSRDRGLGGKVEAFF
few	14	TRBV29-1	-	TRBJ1-3	CSVAPGGSGNTIYF